One sample yielded the 26 T cell receptor beta chains listed below, sequenced in a study of T cell clonality in common variable immunodeficiency. Repertoires were generated with immunoSEQ multiplex PCR, while TCRdb's copy carries only in-frame clones and drops some. The data show around 55,000 clones, none appearing only once, with roughly 0.83% held by the ten largest. Sequencing used peripheral blood mononuclear cells. These TCRs come from a person aged 18 to 70 in good health.

This clone was counted at least ten times. The read stops 3 residues short of the end of the CDR3; the missing end is completed from the germline J gene. The chain combines TRBV19 with TRBJ2-2; a weak D match, TRBD1 (5 bases). V lost 6 bases and J lost 1, with 21 bases in between. The CDR3 length is 18 residues. Germline V lookup: CDR1 LNHDA, CDR2 SQIVND (reference sequence). The CDR3 region is CASSRLWGGNRNTGELFF. CDR3 DNA, as far as it was read: TGTGCCAGTAGCCGCTTATGGGGCGGAAATCGGAACACCGGGGAG. The variable domain in full, completed from reference TRBV19 and TRBJ2-2, reads DGGITQSPKYLFRKEGQNVTLSCEQNLNHDAMYWYRQDPGQGLRLIYYSQIVNDFQKGDIAEGYSVSREKKESFPLTVTSAQKNPTAFYLCASSRLWGGNRNTGELFFGEGSRLTVL.

As to this clone: The missing CDR3 end, 3 residues past where the read stops, is filled in from the germline J gene. The chain is built from TRBV6-2 or TRBV6-3 and TRBJ1-4, with 11 bases fitting TRBD1. Germline-derived CDR1 and CDR2 are MNHEY and SVGEGT. The CDR3 contains 16 residues. Incomplete CDR3 DNA: TGTGCCAGCAGAAGTATCCGGGACAGGGGGAGCTCACCA. Translation: CASRSIRDRGSSP. In full, the CDR3 is CASRSIRDRGSSPLFF.

This clone was seen many times. From the germline J gene comes the end of the CDR3, since the read stops 3 residues before it. The V call is TRBV5-1, the J call TRBJ2-2; D might be TRBD1 (6 bases). The CDR3 spans 16 residues. Germline V CDR1 and CDR2: SGHRS, YFSETQ. The V gene lost 4 bases and the J gene lost 2 bases, with 15 bases spanning the gap. The CDR3 sequence: CASSPETGPNTGELFF. The sequenced CDR3 bases are TGCGCCAGCAGCCCCGAGACAGGTCCTAACACCGGGGAG.

In its sample, this clone was seen many times. The read is 3 residues too short to cover the CDR3 end, so that end is filled in from the germline J gene. The chain employs TRBV20-1 and TRBJ2-5, with no clear D. Germline CDR1 and CDR2: DFQATT and SNEGSKA (reference sequence). This CDR3 contains 14 residues. V was pared by 6 bases and J by 0 bases, with 14 bases between. The sequenced CDR3 bases are TGCAGTGCCACCGCAAGCAGGAACCAAGAGACC. This codes for CSATASRNQET. Given in full, the CDR3 is CSATASRNQETQYF.

This clone was observed a few times. The sequenced fragment ends 3 residues before the CDR3 boundary, so the rest is inferred from the germline J gene. The rearrangement joins TRBV19 to TRBJ1-5; D unclear. The CDR3 is 14 residues long. V lost 4 bases to trimming and J lost 2 bases, with 9 bases between them. Germline CDR1 LNHDA, CDR2 SQIVND (reference sequence). The DNA read from the CDR3 is TGTGCCAGTAGTACGCAGGCTCGCAATCAGCCC. Amino acids: CASSTQARNQP. The full CDR3 reads CASSTQARNQPQHF.

This clone was observed at least ten times. Read data end 3 residues before the CDR3 end; the end is taken from the germline J gene. The chain is built from TRBV7-2 and TRBJ1-4, with TRBD1 matching 7 bases. The trim removed 8 bases at V and 5 bases at J, leaving 5 bases unmatched. This CDR3 region has 13 residues. Germline lookup yields CDR1 SGHTA and CDR2 FQGNSA. The CDR3 is CASGGQINEKLFF. CDR3 bases read: TGTGCCAGCGGGGGACAGATAAATGAAAAA.

This clone has only a few counts. The read ends 3 residues shy of where the CDR3 ends; the end is completed using the germline J gene. The gene calls are TRBV18 and TRBJ2-2; TRBD1 agrees at 8 bases. This CDR3 has 15 amino acids. Germline V gives CDR1 KGHSH, CDR2 LQKENI. Incomplete CDR3 DNA: TGTGCCAGCTCACCGTCGGGACAGGAGAGAGGAAAG. It translates to CASSPSGQERGK. The CDR3 in full is CASSPSGQERGKLFF.

This clone showed up many times. CDR3 DNA (partial): TGTGCCAGCAGCTTAGACGGGGGGGCGGGGAATGAG. Protein product: CASSLDGGAGNE. The CDR3 in its entirety is CASSLDGGAGNEQFF. The rearrangement links TRBV7-7 to TRBJ2-1, with 8 positions matching TRBD2. Read coverage stops 3 residues before the CDR3 terminus; the germline J gene supplies the remainder. Trimming cost V 1 base and J 7 bases; bases outside gene matches: 6. This CDR3 has 15 residues. The germline V gene encodes CDR1 SSHAT and CDR2 FNYEAQ (reference sequence).

The sample holds many counts of this clone. The CDR3 is cut off 3 residues early in the read; its end comes from the germline J gene. This sequence joins TRBV20-1 and TRBJ2-3; TRBD2 is a possible D gene (6 bases). Germline V gene lookup returns CDR1 DFQATT and CDR2 SNEGSKA (reference sequence). The CDR3 is made up of 13 amino acids. The CDR3 loop reads CSATPGLGETQYF. The CDR3 DNA, read in part, is TGCAGTGCCACCCCGGGACTCGGGGAGACG.

This clone was seen ten or more times. With the read ending 3 residues before the CDR3 end, the germline J gene is used to fill in that end. The rearrangement uses TRBV19 and TRBJ1-1; a weak D match, TRBD1 (5 bases). The germline V gene encodes CDR1 LNHDA and CDR2 SQIVND (reference sequence). The CDR3 totals 14 residues. V lost 4 bases to trimming and J lost 0 bases, with 9 bases between them. CDR3 sequence: CASSSGGMNTEAFF. The sequenced part of the CDR3 DNA is TGTGCCAGTAGTAGCGGGGGGATGAACACTGAA. The whole variable domain, remainder taken from reference TRBV19 and TRBJ1-1, is DGGITQSPKYLFRKEGQNVTLSCEQNLNHDAMYWYRQDPGQGLRLIYYSQIVNDFQKGDIAEGYSVSREKKESFPLTVTSAQKNPTAFYLCASSSGGMNTEAFFGQGTRLTVV.

There are many counts of this clone. At one end, the junction sequence differs from germline, possibly due to a read error. The CDR3 extends 3 residues past the end of the read, so its final part is completed from the germline J gene. This chain connects TRBV4-2 to TRBJ2-4; possibly TRBD1 for D (6 bases). The length of the CDR3 is 13 residues. The germline V gene has CDR1 LGHNA and CDR2 YNFKEQ. This chain's CDR3 is CASSQVEGDIQYF. The CDR3 DNA, read in part, is TGCGCCAGCAGCCAAGTCGAGGGGGATATT.

This clone was found many times. The CDR3 reads CASRGGGRFDEQFF. The CDR3 DNA, read in part, is TGTGCCAGCAGAGGAGGCGGGAGGTTCGATGAG. J is TRBJ2-1 and V is TRBV5-4, with TRBD2 identical over 8 bases. Sequencing ends 3 residues short of the CDR3 end; the germline J gene provides the rest. The CDR3 loop spans 14 amino acids. Per germline, CDR1 SGHNT and CDR2 YYREEE (reference sequence). V gave up 5 bases and J gave up 8 bases; unmatched junction bases: 9.

This clone was observed many times. The read ends 3 residues early relative to the CDR3; the germline J gene fills the gap. J is TRBJ2-1 and V is TRBV6-1; D gene ambiguous. The CDR3 is 15 residues long. V gave up 4 bases and J gave up 9 bases, with 19 bases separating them. Germline V lookup: CDR1 MNHNS, CDR2 SASEGT. Incomplete CDR3 DNA: TGTGCCAGCAGTGCTGCCTCTGGGCGCCCCCCTGAG. The encoded protein is CASSAASGRPPE. The CDR3, in full, reads CASSAASGRPPEQFF.

Ten or more counts support this clone. The read ends 3 residues early relative to the CDR3; the germline J gene fills the gap. This chain uses TRBV20-1 with TRBJ1-4; 7 nucleotides align to TRBD1. The V segment lost 0 bases and the J segment 3 bases; nucleotides outside the gene matches: 13. Germline values: CDR1 DFQATT, CDR2 SNEGSKA (reference sequence). The CDR3 has 18 residues. The DNA read from the CDR3 is TGCAGTGCTAGAGACCCCCTGAGGACAGGAGGCCCTAATGAAAAA. This codes for CSARDPLRTGGPNEK. The entire CDR3 reads CSARDPLRTGGPNEKLFF.

This clone appeared many times. Read sequence stops 3 residues before the CDR3 end, and the germline J gene provides the missing end. This chain connects TRBV9 to TRBJ2-1, with 8 bases that match TRBD2. The CDR3 is 17 residues long. Germline assignment: CDR1 SGDLS and CDR2 YYNGEE. The trim removed 3 bases at V and 0 bases at J, leaving 8 bases unmatched. CDR3: CASSDRLAPSSYNEQFF. The sequenced part of the CDR3 DNA is TGTGCCAGCAGCGACCGACTAGCGCCAAGCTCCTACAATGAG.

This clone occurred many times. The DNA ends 3 residues before the CDR3 does, and the rest of the CDR3 is filled in from the germline J gene. This chain joins TRBV29-1 and TRBJ2-5, with TRBD2 matching over 13 bases. CDR3 length: 16 amino acids. Per the germline V gene, CDR1 is SQVTM and CDR2 is ANQGSEA. With 3 bases clipped from V and 4 bases from J, the junction kept 8 bases outside the gene matches. The CDR3 protein is CSVEVGLAGAGETQYF. CDR3 DNA (partial): TGCAGCGTTGAGGTCGGACTAGCGGGGGCAGGAGAGACC.

This clone has a count of ten or more. Read coverage stops 3 residues before the CDR3 terminus; the germline J gene supplies the remainder. The chain joins TRBV5-4 to TRBJ2-7; 10 nucleotides line up with TRBD2. V shed 0 bases, J shed 2 bases, and the junction held 5 bases outside the gene matches. The CDR3 sequence is 16 residues long. In germline, CDR1 is SGHNT, CDR2 YYREEE (reference sequence). Here the CDR3 reads CASSLGASGSPYEQYF. The sequenced part of the CDR3 DNA is TGTGCCAGCAGCTTGGGGGCTAGCGGGAGTCCCTACGAG.

About this clone itself: Coverage ceases 3 residues before the CDR3 finishes, and the germline J gene fills in the end. This chain links TRBV6-2 or TRBV6-3 with TRBJ1-2, with D tentatively TRBD1 (5 bases). This CDR3 comprises 15 residues. Germline V gives CDR1 MNHEY, CDR2 SVGEGT. The covered CDR3 bases are TGTGCCAGCAGTTGGACTAGCGGGGGGTACAATGAC. Residues: CASSWTSGGYND. The whole CDR3 protein reads CASSWTSGGYNDYTF.

Ten or more counts support this clone. The CDR3 is cut off 3 residues early in the read; its end comes from the germline J gene. The chain recombines TRBV19 with TRBJ1-1; no firm D call. Deletions cut 3 bases from V and 5 bases from J, with 19 bases between. Germline CDR1 reads LNHDA; CDR2 reads SQIVND (reference sequence). The CDR3 loop spans 16 amino acids. CDR3 DNA (partial): TGTGCCAGTAGTATTATTGGGTTGCCGGGGTATACTGAA. This translates into CASSIIGLPGYTE. The CDR3 in its entirety is CASSIIGLPGYTEAFF.

This clone was seen more than once but under ten times. The CDR3 end falls 3 residues outside the read, so it is completed with the germline J gene. The genes are TRBV5-1 and TRBJ2-3, with 7 bases identical to TRBD2. Per germline, CDR1 SGHRS and CDR2 YFSETQ. The CDR3 consists of 12 residues. The sequenced part of the CDR3 DNA is TGCGCCAGCAGCTTGAGGGGAGGGACG. The encoded protein is CASSLRGGT. The whole CDR3 sequence is CASSLRGGTQYF.

In its sample, this clone was seen many times. Sequencing ends 3 residues short of the CDR3 end; the germline J gene provides the rest. The chain carries TRBV29-1 and TRBJ2-1, with TRBD1 as a possible D gene (6 bases). The germline V and J ends were trimmed by 7 bases and 8 bases, with 12 bases remaining between them. Germline-derived CDR1 and CDR2 are SQVTM and ANQGSEA. This CDR3 has 11 amino acids. Incomplete CDR3 DNA: TGCAGCGGGGACAATTCCGATGAG. This sequence encodes CSGDNSDE. The entire CDR3 reads CSGDNSDEQFF.

This clone has at least ten counts. Read data end 3 residues before the CDR3 end; the end is taken from the germline J gene. This sequence joins TRBV6-2 or TRBV6-3 and TRBJ1-2; no firm D call. Trimming stripped 2 bases from V and 1 base from J, with 14 bases between. The CDR3 totals 16 residues. Germline CDR1 and CDR2: MNHEY and SVGEGT. The CDR3 reads CASSYIEAGLNYGYTF. CDR3 bases read: TGTGCCAGCAGTTACATTGAGGCAGGCCTTAACTATGGC.

This clone came up many times. A much larger clone sits a single nucleotide away, making a read error possible. The CDR3: CASSLEGVSNQPQYF. The part of the CDR3 DNA that was read is TGCGCCAGCAGCTTGGAGGGGGTCTCTAATCAGCCG. The chain joins TRBV5-1 to TRBJ2-3; weak D call: TRBD1 (6 bases). The read terminates 3 residues ahead of where the CDR3 ends, so the germline J gene completes it. Germline lookup yields CDR1 SGHRS and CDR2 YFSETQ. The CDR3 extends over 15 amino acids.

This clone came up many times. Sequencing ends 3 residues short of the CDR3 end; the germline J gene provides the rest. The V and J genes are TRBV28 and TRBJ2-7, with 9 bases lining up with TRBD2. After removal of 1 base from V and 6 bases from J, the junction contained 7 bases not matched to a gene. The CDR3 runs 15 residues. Germline assignment: CDR1 MDHEN and CDR2 SYDVKM. CDR3 sequence reads: CASSLYVSGRSEQYF. CDR3 DNA (partial): TGTGCCAGCAGTTTATATGTTAGCGGGAGATCCGAG.

This clone has ten or more counts. From the germline J gene comes the end of the CDR3, since the read stops 3 residues before it. The chain is built from TRBV4-1 and TRBJ1-1; the D gene is possibly TRBD1 (5 bases). Germline V gene sequence: CDR1 MGHRA, CDR2 YSYEKL. Trimming took 5 bases from V and 6 from J, leaving 10 bases between them. The CDR3 contains 12 residues. The CDR3: CASSSGFSEAFF. The DNA read from the CDR3 is TGCGCCAGCAGCTCAGGGTTTTCTGAA.

This clone appeared many times. One end of the junction fails to match germline, which may point to a read error. The observed sequence ends 3 residues before the CDR3 terminus, with the missing tail filled in from the germline J gene. This chain connects TRBV20-1 to TRBJ2-5; the match to TRBD2 covers 12 bases. The CDR3 covers 15 residues. CDR1 and CDR2 (germline): DFQATT, SNEGSKA (reference sequence). CDR3 DNA (partial): TGCAGCGCTAGAGGACTAGCGGGGCTGCGGGAGACC. Protein sequence: CSARGLAGLRET. Given in full, the CDR3 is CSARGLAGLRETQYF.